This paragraph covers one TCR beta chain sequence. Antigen: not known. This record belongs to a study of T cell repertoires in cytomegalovirus infection. Study-wide background: Public TCR beta signatures provided an indication of both CMV infection and a matching HLA type. Study results and caveats: There were HLA-C-restricted CMV-specific TCR beta clonotypes dominating the ex vivo response.

The V segment lost 0 bases and the J segment 0 bases; nucleotides outside the gene matches: 4. Germline loops: CDR1 DFQATT, CDR2 SNEGSKA (reference sequence). The CDR3 spans 16 residues. TCRdb analysed the reads with MiXCR anew, one entry per CDR3 protein. The sample yields roughly 230,000 distinct CDR3 sequences, about 18% seen once. What was sequenced was CD8+ T cells from PBMCs. The receptor was isolated from a human donor in good health (CMV status not recorded). Some clones in this sample may be carry-over from other donors' samples. V is TRBV20-1 and J is TRBJ2-2, with TRBD2 identical over 7 bases. The CDR3 loop reads CSARDGDYANTGELFF. The CDR3 DNA reads as TGCAGTGCTAGAGATGGGGACTACGCGAACACCGGGGAGCTGTTTTTT.